The TCR beta chain under discussion was sequenced for a study of blood T cells in healthy people across ages. A J-beta primer mix and a sample-barcoded 5' primer were used in a second PCR of roughly 7 to 12 cycles. Using its own MiXCR run on the 5' RACE reads, TCRdb lists one record per CDR3 protein. This sample has 700,000 to 900,000 distinct CDR3 sequences, with roughly 25% found just once. This clonotype was counted between two and nine times. This CDR3 has 13 residues. Germline assignment: CDR1 SGHTA and CDR2 FQGTGA. Trimming shortened V by 8 bases and J by 2 bases, and 7 bases separated the two germline ends. Separately, the same data were catalogued under a study of T cells of mothers and their children.

This TCR came from a boy aged 5-17 years in good health. Sequenced material: blood. The genes are TRBV7-3 and TRBJ2-6; D unresolved. CDR3 coding DNA: TGTGCCAGCGCCCGACCTGGGGCCAACGTCCTGACTTTC. It yields the protein CASARPGANVLTF. Complete variable domain (other parts from reference TRBV7-3 and TRBJ2-6): GAGVSQTPSNKVTEKGKYVELRCDPISGHTALYWYRQSLGQGPEFLIYFQGTGAADDSGLPNDRFFAVRPEGSVSTLKIQRTERGDSAVYLCASARPGANVLTFGAGSRLTVL.